These T cell receptor beta chains were read from a single sample in a study of CD4+ T cells in melanoma. Measured with immunoSEQ multiplex PCR; TCRdb has only the in-frame clones, and not every one. The sample yields fewer than 20,000 clones, about four fifths seen once. The sequenced sample was cells from a culture (not recorded whether cultured in vitro). All receptors derive from a human donor with melanoma. CDR3s include the opening cysteine and the closing phenylalanine or tryptophan. The D gene is left open where the match is weak. Clone size is stated in some rows and not others, as once, few, many or a class when expanded.

V	J	size	length	D	DNA	CDR3
TRBV5-1	TRBJ2-3	NA	17	TRBD2	TGCGCCAGCAGCGGGGGACCGGGACTATCACTAAGGGCTACGCAGTATTTT	CASSGGPGLSLRATQYF
TRBV5-5	TRBJ1-2	NA	13	NA	TGTGCCAGCAGCTTGGTAGGAGGGAGCGGCTACACCTTC	CASSLVGGSGYTF
TRBV13	TRBJ2-2	NA	22	NA	TGTGCCAGCAGCTTAGAATCGTACGGAAACTCCTTGGGGCGGAAGTTCACCGGGGAGCTGTTTTTT	CASSLESYGNSLGRKFTGELFF
TRBV15	TRBJ1-6	few	16	NA	TGTGCCACCAGCAGAGACTCGGCAGGGCCCCGTTCACCCCTCCACTTT	CATSRDSAGPRSPLHF
TRBV7-9	TRBJ1-2	NA	14	TRBD1	TGTGCCAGCAGCACCCAGGCAAGGGGGCTTGGCTACACCTTC	CASSTQARGLGYTF
TRBV7-8	TRBJ2-7	NA	13	NA	TGTGCCAGCTCTCCCGTTTTTTCCTACGAGCAGTACTTC	CASSPVFSYEQYF
TRBV5-1	TRBJ2-5	NA	16	TRBD1	TGCGCCAGCTTTCACCCGGACAGGGGCACTAAAGAGACCCAGTACTTC	CASFHPDRGTKETQYF
TRBV5-1	TRBJ1-2	NA	17	TRBD1	TGCGCCAGCAGCTTGTCCCCGGGACAGGGTGGTAACTATGGCTACACCTTC	CASSLSPGQGGNYGYTF
TRBV5-1	TRBJ1-2	NA	15	NA	TGCGCCAGCAGCTTGGCCAATGGGGACCGGTACGGCTACACCTTC	CASSLANGDRYGYTF
TRBV11-3	TRBJ2-3	NA	13	NA	TGTGCCAGCAGCTTTTCCTACCGAGATACGCAGTATTTT	CASSFSYRDTQYF
TRBV14	TRBJ1-4	NA	16	NA	TGTGCCAGCAGCCAAGATAGCGGTCTAAGGAGTGAAAAACTGTTTTTT	CASSQDSGLRSEKLFF
TRBV27	TRBJ2-3	once	16	TRBD2	TGTGCCAGCAGAAAAAAACCTGGGGGGGTTCCAGATACGCAGTATTTT	CASRKKPGGVPDTQYF
TRBV19	TRBJ2-2	once	17	TRBD2	TGTGCCAGTAGTATCGGCTCAGCGGGGGGGTACACCGGGGAGCTGTTTTTT	CASSIGSAGGYTGELFF
TRBV11-2	TRBJ2-7	NA	15	TRBD1	TGTGCCAGCAGCACATACAGGGGGGAAGGGTACGAGCAGTACTTC	CASSTYRGEGYEQYF
TRBV7-9	TRBJ2-1	NA	16	TRBD2	TGTGCCAGCTTCCCTAGCGGGGGGAGCTCCTACAATGAGCAGTTCTTC	CASFPSGGSSYNEQFF
TRBV6-1	TRBJ2-3	NA	14	TRBD2	TGTGCCAGTAAGCGGGGGGAACAGTCAGATACGCAGTATTTT	CASKRGEQSDTQYF
TRBV12-5	TRBJ1-1	NA	15	TRBD1	TGTGCTAGTGGGTTGGGGGACAGGGCGAACACTGAAGCTTTCTTT	CASGLGDRANTEAFF
TRBV6-6	TRBJ1-1	NA	15	NA	TGTGCCAGCAGTGATCCGGGACTGGGAAACACTGAAGCTTTCTTT	CASSDPGLGNTEAFF
TRBV27	TRBJ2-3	few	14	TRBD1	TGTGCCAGCAGGCTACAGGGGGCGGGAGATACGCAGTATTTT	CASRLQGAGDTQYF
TRBV5-1	TRBJ2-3	NA	13	TRBD1	TGCGCCAGCAGCCAAGACAGGGGAGATACGCAGTATTTT	CASSQDRGDTQYF
TRBV9	TRBJ1-2	few	14	NA	TGTGCCAGCAGCGTATTCACAGCCAGCTATGGCTACACCTTC	CASSVFTASYGYTF
TRBV2	TRBJ2-7	NA	14	TRBD1	TGTGCCAGCGGTGCCGGAACAGGGGATAGCGAGCAGTACTTC	CASGAGTGDSEQYF
TRBV6-5	TRBJ2-7	NA	16	TRBD1	TGTGCCAGCAGTTACACCGGGACAGGGGTCACCTACGAGCAGTACTTC	CASSYTGTGVTYEQYF
TRBV5-1	TRBJ1-2	NA	15	TRBD1	TGCGCCAGCAGCGCTCAGGACAGGATTAATGGTGGCTACACCTTC	CASSAQDRINGGYTF
TRBV11-2	TRBJ1-1	few	13	NA	TGTGCCAGCAGCGGAAACAGGGTTCAGGAAGCTTTCTTT	CASSGNRVQEAFF
TRBV5-1	TRBJ1-2	NA	14	NA	TGCGCCAGCAGCTTGGACAGTGCTAACTATGGCTACACCTTC	CASSLDSANYGYTF
TRBV7-9	TRBJ2-5	few	12	NA	TGTGCCAGCAGCTTTGGGGGCGAGACCCAGTACTTC	CASSFGGETQYF
TRBV27	TRBJ2-7	NA	15	NA	TGTGCCAGCATCTTAGGGCAGGGCGGCTCCTACGAGCAGTACTTC	CASILGQGGSYEQYF
TRBV27	TRBJ1-2	NA	18	TRBD1	TGTGCCAGCAGTTTGAGTCGCGGGACAGGGGGCCGATTATATGGCTACACCTTC	CASSLSRGTGGRLYGYTF
TRBV6-1	TRBJ1-2	medium-sized	15	TRBD1	TGTGCCAGCAGTGTTCAAGCAGGGGGCAACTATGGCTACACCTTC	CASSVQAGGNYGYTF
TRBV7-8	TRBJ1-5	NA	17	NA	TGTGCCAGCAGCTTATCAGCGCGGGGGTTCTCAGGTCAGCCCCAGCATTTT	CASSLSARGFSGQPQHF
TRBV4-1	TRBJ1-6	NA	16	TRBD1	TGCGCCAGCCGGCCCGACAGGGCGCGGGATAATTCACCCCTCCACTTT	CASRPDRARDNSPLHF
TRBV2	TRBJ1-3	NA	14	NA	TGTGCCAGCCTCCAGGGGTACTCTGGAAACACCATATATTTT	CASLQGYSGNTIYF
TRBV30	TRBJ1-6	NA	15	NA	TGTGCCTGGAGTGGAGGTAGGGCAGCGAATTCACCCCTCCACTTT	CAWSGGRAANSPLHF
TRBV5-8	TRBJ1-4	NA	16	NA	TGTGCCAGCAGCTCTGGTACCGGACCTCTAGGCGAAAAACTGTTTTTT	CASSSGTGPLGEKLFF
TRBV14	TRBJ2-2	once	16	TRBD2	TGTGCCAGCAGCCAGACGAGCGGGGGGGCAGGCGGGGAGCTGTTTTTT	CASSQTSGGAGGELFF
TRBV11-2	TRBJ2-3	NA	16	TRBD2	TGTGCCAGCAGCCCCGGGGGGACTAGCTCCACAGATACGCAGTATTTT	CASSPGGTSSTDTQYF
TRBV6-1	TRBJ1-5	NA	14	NA	TGTGCCAGCAGTCGATCCGAGGGAGATCAGCCCCAGCATTTT	CASSRSEGDQPQHF
TRBV6-1	TRBJ1-2	NA	13	NA	TGTGCCAGCAGTGAAGGGCCTCTCTTTGGCTACACCTTC	CASSEGPLFGYTF
TRBV2	TRBJ1-4	NA	16	TRBD1	TGTGCCGTACGTGAGGACAGGTCTTTCACTAATGAAAAACTGTTTTTT	CAVREDRSFTNEKLFF
TRBV14	TRBJ1-3	NA	15	NA	TGTGCCAGCAGCCTCTTGGGGTACTCTGGAAACACCATATATTTT	CASSLLGYSGNTIYF
TRBV5-4	TRBJ1-2	NA	14	NA	TGTGCCAGTTCCGCAAACAGGGACAACTATGGCTACACCTTC	CASSANRDNYGYTF
TRBV4-1	TRBJ2-3	NA	17	TRBD2	TGCGCCAGCAGCCAAGAGGGGGGGGACGGTTACACAGATACGCAGTATTTT	CASSQEGGDGYTDTQYF
TRBV7-3	TRBJ2-3	NA	15	NA	TGTGCCAGCAGCTTTAATCGGGGGAGCACAGATACGCAGTATTTT	CASSFNRGSTDTQYF
TRBV7-8	TRBJ1-3	NA	14	NA	TGTGCCAGCAGCCCCATGGAGGCTGGAAACACCATATATTTT	CASSPMEAGNTIYF
TRBV5-1	TRBJ2-7	NA	16	TRBD2	TGCGCCAGCAGCTCGACTGTGCTAGCGGGATCTTACGAGCAGTACTTC	CASSSTVLAGSYEQYF
TRBV5-1	TRBJ2-4	NA	13	NA	TGCGCCAGCAGCTTGGACGGAGAAATTATTCAGTACTTC	CASSLDGEIIQYF
TRBV29-1	TRBJ2-7	NA	16	NA	TGCAGCGTTGAAGCGGGCGTTGCAGGACTGGGCTACGAGCAGTACTTC	CSVEAGVAGLGYEQYF
TRBV18	TRBJ1-1	NA	14	NA	TGTGCCAGCTCACGGGGCGGTTTGAACACTGAAGCTTTCTTT	CASSRGGLNTEAFF
TRBV9	TRBJ1-5	NA	17	TRBD1	TGTGCCAGCAGCGCTTTCGGACAGGGGGCCCCCGCCAGTCCCCAGCATTTT	CASSAFGQGAPASPQHF
TRBV11-2	TRBJ1-6	NA	19	NA	TGTGCCAGCAGCCTTATTAGGGGAGGACGGACAAGTAATAATTCACCCCTCCACTTT	CASSLIRGGRTSNNSPLHF
TRBV5-4	TRBJ2-7	NA	13	TRBD2	TGTGCCAGCAGCCGGGGGGTCGGCTACGAGCAGTACTTC	CASSRGVGYEQYF
TRBV7-8	TRBJ2-5	NA	15	TRBD2	TGTGCCAGCAGCTTAGCAATGGGGAGGGAAGAGACCCAGTACTTC	CASSLAMGREETQYF
TRBV2	TRBJ1-3	NA	16	NA	TGTGCCAGCAGCGGTCCAGGGAAGCCTCCCGGAAACACCATATATTTT	CASSGPGKPPGNTIYF
TRBV6-5	TRBJ1-1	NA	13	NA	TGTGCCAGCAGTTACTCCCCCACGGATAAAGCTTTCTTT	CASSYSPTDKAFF
TRBV6-5	TRBJ2-7	NA	12	NA	TGTGCCAGCAGCCGCCCTCCCTACGAGCAGTACTTC	CASSRPPYEQYF
TRBV5-1	TRBJ2-1	few	13	NA	TGCGCCAGCAGCTTGGCAGGGAGTGACGAGCAGTTCTTC	CASSLAGSDEQFF
TRBV6-6	TRBJ1-6	NA	16	NA	TGTGCCAGCAGTTACAAAGTTGCCAGGGATAATTCACCCCTCCACTTT	CASSYKVARDNSPLHF
TRBV2	TRBJ2-1	NA	15	NA	TGTGCCAGCAGGATGGAGGCAGGGAAATACAATGAGCAGTTCTTC	CASRMEAGKYNEQFF